This T cell receptor (beta chain) originates from a study of cytomegalovirus exposure and HLA in healthy donors. The germline V gene encodes CDR1 SGHTA and CDR2 FQGNSA. Trimming cost V 6 bases and J 5 bases, with 20 bases left between them. The CDR3 contains 15 residues. The PCR made use of 60 Vbeta and 13 Jbeta primers. Using immunoSEQ multiplex PCR, the repertoire was profiled, and TCRdb retains in-frame clones only, with some absent. In all, the sample yields 45,000 to 70,000 clones. The clonotype was recovered from a woman in her 30s in good health and CMV-seropositive. The source material was PBMCs. This chain links TRBV7-2 with TRBJ2-7; D unresolved. CDR3 residues: CASSRLGSGFDEQYF. The CDR3 DNA reads as TGTGCCAGCAGTCGGCTCGGTTCCGGGTTCGACGAGCAGTACTTC.